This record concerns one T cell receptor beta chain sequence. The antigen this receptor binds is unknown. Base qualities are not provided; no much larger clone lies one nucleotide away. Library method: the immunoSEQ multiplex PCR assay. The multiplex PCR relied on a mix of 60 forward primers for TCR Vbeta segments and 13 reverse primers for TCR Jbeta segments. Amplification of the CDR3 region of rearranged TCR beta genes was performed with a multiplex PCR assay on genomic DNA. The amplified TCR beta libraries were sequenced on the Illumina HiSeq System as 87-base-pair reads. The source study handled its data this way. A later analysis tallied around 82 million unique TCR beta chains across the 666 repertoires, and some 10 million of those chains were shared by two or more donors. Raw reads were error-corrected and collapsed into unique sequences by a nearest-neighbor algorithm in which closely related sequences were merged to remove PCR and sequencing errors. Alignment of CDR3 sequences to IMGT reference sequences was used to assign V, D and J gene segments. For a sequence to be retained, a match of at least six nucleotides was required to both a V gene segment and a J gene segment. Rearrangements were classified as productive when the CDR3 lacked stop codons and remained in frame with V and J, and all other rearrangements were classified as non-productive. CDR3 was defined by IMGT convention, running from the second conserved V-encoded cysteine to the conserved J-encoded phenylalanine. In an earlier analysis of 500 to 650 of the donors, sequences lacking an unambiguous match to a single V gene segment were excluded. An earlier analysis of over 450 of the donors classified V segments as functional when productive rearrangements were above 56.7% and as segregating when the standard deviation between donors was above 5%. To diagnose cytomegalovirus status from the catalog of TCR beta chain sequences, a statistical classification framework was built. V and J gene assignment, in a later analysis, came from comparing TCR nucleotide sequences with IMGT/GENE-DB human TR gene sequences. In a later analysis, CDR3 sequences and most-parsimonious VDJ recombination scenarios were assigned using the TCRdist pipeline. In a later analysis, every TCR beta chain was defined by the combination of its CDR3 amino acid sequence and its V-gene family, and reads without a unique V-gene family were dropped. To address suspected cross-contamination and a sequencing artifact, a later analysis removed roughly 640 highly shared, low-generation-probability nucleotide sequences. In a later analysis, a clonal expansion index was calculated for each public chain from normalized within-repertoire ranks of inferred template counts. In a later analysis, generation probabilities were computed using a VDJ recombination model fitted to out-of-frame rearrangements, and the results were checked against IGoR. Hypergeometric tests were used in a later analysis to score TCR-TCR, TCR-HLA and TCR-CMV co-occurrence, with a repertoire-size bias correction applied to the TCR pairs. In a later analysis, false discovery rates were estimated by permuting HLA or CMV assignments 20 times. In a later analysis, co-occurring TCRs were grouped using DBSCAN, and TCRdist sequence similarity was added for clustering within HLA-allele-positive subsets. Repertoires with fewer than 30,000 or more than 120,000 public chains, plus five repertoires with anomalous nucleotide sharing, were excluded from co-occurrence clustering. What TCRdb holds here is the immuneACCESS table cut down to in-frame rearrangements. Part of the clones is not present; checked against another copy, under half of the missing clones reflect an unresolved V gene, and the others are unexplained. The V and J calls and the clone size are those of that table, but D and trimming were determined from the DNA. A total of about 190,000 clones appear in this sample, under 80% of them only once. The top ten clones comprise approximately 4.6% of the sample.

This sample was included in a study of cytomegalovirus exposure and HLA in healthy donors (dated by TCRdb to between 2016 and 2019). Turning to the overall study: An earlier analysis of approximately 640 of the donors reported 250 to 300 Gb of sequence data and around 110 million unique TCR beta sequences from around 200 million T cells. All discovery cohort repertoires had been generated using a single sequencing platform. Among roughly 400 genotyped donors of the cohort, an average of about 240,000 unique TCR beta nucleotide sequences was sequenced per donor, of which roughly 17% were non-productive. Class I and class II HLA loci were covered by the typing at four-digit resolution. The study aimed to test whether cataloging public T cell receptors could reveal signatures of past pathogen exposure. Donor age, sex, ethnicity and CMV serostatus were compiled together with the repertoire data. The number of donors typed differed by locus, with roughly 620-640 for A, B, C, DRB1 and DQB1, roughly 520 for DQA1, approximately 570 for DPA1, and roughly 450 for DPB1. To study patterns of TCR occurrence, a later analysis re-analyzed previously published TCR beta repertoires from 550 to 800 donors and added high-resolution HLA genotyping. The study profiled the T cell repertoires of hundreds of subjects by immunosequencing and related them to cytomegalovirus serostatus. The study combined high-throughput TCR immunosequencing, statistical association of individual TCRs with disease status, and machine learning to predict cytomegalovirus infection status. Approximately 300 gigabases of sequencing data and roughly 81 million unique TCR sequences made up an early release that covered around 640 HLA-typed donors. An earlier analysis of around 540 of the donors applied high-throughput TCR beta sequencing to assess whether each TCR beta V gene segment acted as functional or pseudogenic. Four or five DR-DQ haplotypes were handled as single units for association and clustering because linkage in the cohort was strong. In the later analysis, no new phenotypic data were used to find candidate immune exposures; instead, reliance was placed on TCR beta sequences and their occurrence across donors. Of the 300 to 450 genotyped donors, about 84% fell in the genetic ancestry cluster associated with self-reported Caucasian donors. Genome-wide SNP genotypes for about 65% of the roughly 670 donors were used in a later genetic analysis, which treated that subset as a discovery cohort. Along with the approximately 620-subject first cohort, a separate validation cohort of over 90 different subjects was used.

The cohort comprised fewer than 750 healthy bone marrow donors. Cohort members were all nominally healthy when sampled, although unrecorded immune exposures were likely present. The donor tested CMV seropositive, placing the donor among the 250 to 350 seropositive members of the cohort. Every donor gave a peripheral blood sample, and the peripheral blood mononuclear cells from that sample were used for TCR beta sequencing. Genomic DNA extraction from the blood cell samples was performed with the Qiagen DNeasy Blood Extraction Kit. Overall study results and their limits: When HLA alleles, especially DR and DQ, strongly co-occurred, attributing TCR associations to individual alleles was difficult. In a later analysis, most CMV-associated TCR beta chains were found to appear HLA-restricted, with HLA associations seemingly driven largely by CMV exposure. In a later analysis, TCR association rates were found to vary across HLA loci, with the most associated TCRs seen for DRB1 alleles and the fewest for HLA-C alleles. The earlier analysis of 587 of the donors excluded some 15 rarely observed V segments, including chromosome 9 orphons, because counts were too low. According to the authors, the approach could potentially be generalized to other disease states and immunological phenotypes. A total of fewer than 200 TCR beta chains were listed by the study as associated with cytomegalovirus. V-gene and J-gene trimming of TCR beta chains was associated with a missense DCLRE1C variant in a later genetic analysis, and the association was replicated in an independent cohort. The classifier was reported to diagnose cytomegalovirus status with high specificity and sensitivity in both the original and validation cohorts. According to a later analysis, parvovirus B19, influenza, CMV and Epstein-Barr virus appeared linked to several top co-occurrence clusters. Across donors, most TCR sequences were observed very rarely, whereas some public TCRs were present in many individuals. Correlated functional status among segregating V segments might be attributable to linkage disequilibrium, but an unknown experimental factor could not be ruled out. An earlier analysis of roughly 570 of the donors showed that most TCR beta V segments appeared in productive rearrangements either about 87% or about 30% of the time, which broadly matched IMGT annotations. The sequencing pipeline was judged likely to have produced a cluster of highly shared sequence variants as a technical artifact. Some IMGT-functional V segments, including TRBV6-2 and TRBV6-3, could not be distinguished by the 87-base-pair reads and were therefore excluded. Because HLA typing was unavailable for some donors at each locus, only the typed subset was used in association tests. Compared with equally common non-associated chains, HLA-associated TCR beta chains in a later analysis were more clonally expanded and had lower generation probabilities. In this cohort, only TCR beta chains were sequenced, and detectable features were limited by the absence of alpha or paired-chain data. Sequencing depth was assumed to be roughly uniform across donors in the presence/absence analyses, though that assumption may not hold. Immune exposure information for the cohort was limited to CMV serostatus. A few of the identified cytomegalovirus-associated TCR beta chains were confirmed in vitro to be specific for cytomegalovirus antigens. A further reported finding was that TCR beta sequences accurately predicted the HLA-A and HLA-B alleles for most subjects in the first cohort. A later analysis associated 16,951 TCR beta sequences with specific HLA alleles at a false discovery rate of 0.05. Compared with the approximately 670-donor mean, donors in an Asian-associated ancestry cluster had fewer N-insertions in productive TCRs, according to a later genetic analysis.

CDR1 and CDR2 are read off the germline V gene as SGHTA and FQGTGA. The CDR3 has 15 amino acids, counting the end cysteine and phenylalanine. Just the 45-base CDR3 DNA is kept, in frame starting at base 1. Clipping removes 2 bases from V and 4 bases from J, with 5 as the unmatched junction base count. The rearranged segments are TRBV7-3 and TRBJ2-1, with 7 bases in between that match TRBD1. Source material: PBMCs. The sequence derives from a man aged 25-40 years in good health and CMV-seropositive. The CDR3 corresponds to CASSLGGTVYNEQFF. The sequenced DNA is TGTGCCAGCAGCTTAGGTGGGACAGTATACAATGAGCAGTTCTTC.